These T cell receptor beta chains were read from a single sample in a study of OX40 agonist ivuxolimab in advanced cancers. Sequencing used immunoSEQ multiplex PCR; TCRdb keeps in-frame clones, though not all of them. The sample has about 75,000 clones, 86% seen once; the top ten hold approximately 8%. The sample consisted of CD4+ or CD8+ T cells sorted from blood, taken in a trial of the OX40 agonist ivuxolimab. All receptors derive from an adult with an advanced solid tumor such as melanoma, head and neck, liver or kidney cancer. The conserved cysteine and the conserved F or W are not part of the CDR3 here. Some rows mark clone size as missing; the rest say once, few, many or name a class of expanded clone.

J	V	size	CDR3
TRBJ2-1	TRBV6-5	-	ASRVIGAYNEQF
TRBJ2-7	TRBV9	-	ASSSDYEQY
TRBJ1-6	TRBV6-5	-	ASSIPGQGYSPLH
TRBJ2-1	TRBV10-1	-	ASSESLAGGPGYHNEQF
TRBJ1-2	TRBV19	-	ASSQDRAHRSYT
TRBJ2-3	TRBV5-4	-	ASSLDWKSTDTQY
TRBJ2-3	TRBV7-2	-	ASSHRTAQDTQY
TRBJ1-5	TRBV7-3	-	ASSLDYRNQPQH
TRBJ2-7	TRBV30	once	AWKSWQGAYEQY
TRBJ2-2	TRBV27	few	ASSWTAGRELF
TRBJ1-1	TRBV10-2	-	ASRFQQGGAEAF
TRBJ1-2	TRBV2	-	ASSQGDRDYGYT
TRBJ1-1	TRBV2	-	ASIRGGASEAF
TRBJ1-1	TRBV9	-	ASSAGHQNTEAF
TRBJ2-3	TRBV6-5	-	ASSYSDGNTQY
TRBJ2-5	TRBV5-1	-	ASSHVETQY
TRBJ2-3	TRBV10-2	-	ASSGQYTQY